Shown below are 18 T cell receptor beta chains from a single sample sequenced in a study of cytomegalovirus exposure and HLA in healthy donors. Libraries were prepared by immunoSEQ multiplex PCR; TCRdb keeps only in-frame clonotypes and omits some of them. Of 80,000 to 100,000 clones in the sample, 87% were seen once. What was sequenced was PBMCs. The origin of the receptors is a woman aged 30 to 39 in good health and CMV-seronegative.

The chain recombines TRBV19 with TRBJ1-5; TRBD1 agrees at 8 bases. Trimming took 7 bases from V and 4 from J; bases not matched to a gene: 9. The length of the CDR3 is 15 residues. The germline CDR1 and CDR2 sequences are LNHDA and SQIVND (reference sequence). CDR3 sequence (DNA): TGTGCCAGTACCCGGGGACAGGAGCTAAATCAGCCCCAGCATTTT. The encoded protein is CASTRGQELNQPQHF.

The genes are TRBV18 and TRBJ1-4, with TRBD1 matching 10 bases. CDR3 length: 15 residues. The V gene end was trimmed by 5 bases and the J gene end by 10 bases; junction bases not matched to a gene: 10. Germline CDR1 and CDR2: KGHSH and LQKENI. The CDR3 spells CASSLKGQGSGKLFF. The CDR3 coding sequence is TGTGCCAGCTCATTAAAGGGACAGGGGAGCGGAAAACTGTTTTTT.

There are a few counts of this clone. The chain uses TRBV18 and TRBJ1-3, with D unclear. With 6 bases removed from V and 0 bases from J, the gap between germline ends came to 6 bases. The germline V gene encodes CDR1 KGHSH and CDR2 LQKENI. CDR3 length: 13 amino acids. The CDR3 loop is CASSKSSGNTIYF. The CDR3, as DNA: TGTGCCAGCTCTAAGAGCTCTGGAAACACCATATATTTT.

Written as DNA, the CDR3 is TGTGCCAGCAACATGAGGTGGGAGACCCAGTACTTC. Its protein is CASNMRWETQYF. The chain combines TRBV2 with TRBJ2-5; D call uncertain. V shed 7 bases and J shed 5 bases, with 11 bases lying between them. The CDR3 is 12 amino acids. The germline gives CDR1 SNHLY, CDR2 FYNNEI.

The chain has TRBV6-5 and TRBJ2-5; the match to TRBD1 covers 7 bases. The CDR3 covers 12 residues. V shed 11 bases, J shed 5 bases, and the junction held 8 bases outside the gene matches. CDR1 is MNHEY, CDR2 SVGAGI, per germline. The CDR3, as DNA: TGTGCCGTACAGGGGATGAGGGAGACCCAGTACTTC. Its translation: CAVQGMRETQYF.

CDR3 nucleotides: TGTGCCAGCAGCCAGACCAAGGGAGGAGGCTACACCTTC. Protein: CASSQTKGGGYTF. This chain links TRBV14 with TRBJ1-2; D ambiguous. Germline values: CDR1 SGHDN, CDR2 FVKESK. This CDR3 region has 13 residues. Between the trimmed V and J ends, which lost 3 bases and 8 bases, there was a span of 13 bases.

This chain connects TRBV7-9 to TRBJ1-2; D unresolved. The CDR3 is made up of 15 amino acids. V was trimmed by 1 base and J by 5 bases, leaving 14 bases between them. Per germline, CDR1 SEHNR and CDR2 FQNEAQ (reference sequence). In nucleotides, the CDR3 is TGTGCCAGCAGCTTAGGGGCAGGAGCGGTTTATGGCTACACCTTC. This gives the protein CASSLGAGAVYGYTF.

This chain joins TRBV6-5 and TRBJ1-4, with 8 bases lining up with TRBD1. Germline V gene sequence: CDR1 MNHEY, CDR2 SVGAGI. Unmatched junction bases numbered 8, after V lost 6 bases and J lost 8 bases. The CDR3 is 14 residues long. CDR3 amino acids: CASRRQGRAEKLFF. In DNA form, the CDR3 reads TGTGCCAGCAGAAGACAGGGGCGGGCGGAAAAACTGTTTTTT.

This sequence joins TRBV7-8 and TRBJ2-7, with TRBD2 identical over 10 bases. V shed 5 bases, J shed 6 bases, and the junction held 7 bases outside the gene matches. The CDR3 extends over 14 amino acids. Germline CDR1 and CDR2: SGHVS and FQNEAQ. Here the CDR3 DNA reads TGTGCCAGCAGCCTTGGGACTAGCGCGAGCGAGCAGTACTTC. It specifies CASSLGTSASEQYF.

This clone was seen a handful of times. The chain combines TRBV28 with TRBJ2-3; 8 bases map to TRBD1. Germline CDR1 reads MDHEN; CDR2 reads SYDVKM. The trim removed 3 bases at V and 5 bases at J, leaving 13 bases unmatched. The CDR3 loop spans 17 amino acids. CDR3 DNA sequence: TGTGCCAGCAGTTTCCAGACAGGGGATTTCGGCCAAGATACGCAGTATTTT. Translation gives CASSFQTGDFGQDTQYF.

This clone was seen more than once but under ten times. The CDR3 DNA reads TGTGCCAGCAGTGGGGGACAGAAAGTGTACTTC. Protein product: CASSGGQKVYF. The chain couples TRBV6-1 to TRBJ2-7, with 7 bases lining up with TRBD1. Losses at the gene ends were 4 bases for V and 12 bases for J; bases not matched to a gene: 6. CDR3 length equals 11 residues. Germline V CDR1 and CDR2: MNHNS, SASEGT.

CDR3 coding DNA: TGTGCCAGCAGCCGCTACAGGGGGCACGAGACCCAGTACTTC. This codes for CASSRYRGHETQYF. The chain couples TRBV7-9 to TRBJ2-5, with 9 bases that match TRBD1. Germline values: CDR1 SEHNR, CDR2 FQNEAQ (reference sequence). V shed 5 bases and J 5 bases; nucleotides not matched to a gene: 6. The CDR3 extends over 14 amino acids.

CDR3 nucleotides: TGTGCCAGCAGCTTGGAGGGGGCTCTCACTGAAGCTTTCTTT. Its translation: CASSLEGALTEAFF. The chain uses TRBV5-4 and TRBJ1-1, with TRBD1 matching over 7 bases. The CDR3 covers 14 residues. Germline V gene data show CDR1 as SGHNT and CDR2 as YYREEE (reference sequence). V was pared by 0 bases and J by 4 bases, with 3 bases of the junction left unmatched. The whole variable domain, remainder taken from reference TRBV5-4 and TRBJ1-1, is ETGVTQSPTHLIKTRGQQVTLRCSSQSGHNTVSWYQQALGQGPQFIFQYYREEENGRGNFPPRFSGLQFPNYSSELNVNALELDDSALYLCASSLEGALTEAFFGQGTRLTVV.

Here the CDR3 DNA reads TGTGCCAGTAGTATAGACGGACAGTCCTACGAGCAGTACTTC. Protein sequence: CASSIDGQSYEQYF. The chain uses TRBV19 and TRBJ2-7, with TRBD1 as a possible D gene (6 bases). Germline loops: CDR1 LNHDA, CDR2 SQIVND (reference sequence). Trimming left V 0 bases short and J 1 base short, with 7 bases between. The CDR3 spans 14 residues.

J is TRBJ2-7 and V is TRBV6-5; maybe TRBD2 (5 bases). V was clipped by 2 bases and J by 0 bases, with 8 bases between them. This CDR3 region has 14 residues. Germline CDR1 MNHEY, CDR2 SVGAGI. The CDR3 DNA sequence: TGTGCCAGCAGTTACCTCGGGGACTCCTACGAGCAGTACTTC. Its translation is CASSYLGDSYEQYF.

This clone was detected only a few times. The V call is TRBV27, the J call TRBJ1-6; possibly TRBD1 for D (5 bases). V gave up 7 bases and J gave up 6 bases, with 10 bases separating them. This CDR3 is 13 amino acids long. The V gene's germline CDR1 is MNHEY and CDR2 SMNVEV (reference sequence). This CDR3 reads CASMDKFNSPLHF. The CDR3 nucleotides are TGTGCCAGCATGGACAAATTTAATTCACCCCTCCACTTT.

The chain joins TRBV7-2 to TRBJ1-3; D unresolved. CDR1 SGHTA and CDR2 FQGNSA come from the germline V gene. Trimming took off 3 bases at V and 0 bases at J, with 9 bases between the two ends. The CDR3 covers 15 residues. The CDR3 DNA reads TGTGCCAGCAGCTTTCCCCGTTTCTCTGGAAACACCATATATTTT. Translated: CASSFPRFSGNTIYF.

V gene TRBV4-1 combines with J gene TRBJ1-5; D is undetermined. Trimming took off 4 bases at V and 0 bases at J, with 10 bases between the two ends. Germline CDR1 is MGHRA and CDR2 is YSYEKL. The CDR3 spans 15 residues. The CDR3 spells CASSPGGYSNQPQHF. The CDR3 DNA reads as TGCGCCAGCAGCCCAGGAGGTTATAGCAATCAGCCCCAGCATTTT.